Presented here are 19 T cell receptor beta chains from one specimen sequenced in a study of blood T cell repertoires in COVID-19. The data were produced by immunoSEQ multiplex PCR, yet TCRdb's version contains in-frame clones alone and is incomplete. The profile covers about 140,000 clones, with around nine tenths appearing a single time and 5.4% taken by the ten largest. The sequencing input was peripheral blood. Receptors were obtained from a human donor in a cohort sampled during active COVID-19.

The rearrangement links TRBV29-1 to TRBJ2-3; possible D gene TRBD1, 6 bases. The V gene lost 4 bases and the J gene lost 6 bases, with 14 bases spanning the gap. Germline CDR1 and CDR2: SQVTM and ANQGSEA. The CDR3 extends over 13 amino acids. Written as DNA, the CDR3 is TGCAGCGTTGTCCCGACAGGCGCGGATACGCAGTATTTT. It encodes CSVVPTGADTQYF.

The chain combines TRBV12-3 or TRBV12-4 with TRBJ2-3, with 7 bases fitting TRBD1. The CDR3 spans 13 residues. V was pared by 5 bases and J by 3 bases, with 2 bases of the junction left unmatched. The chain's CDR3 is CASSRQGTDTQYF. The DNA of the CDR3 is TGTGCCAGCAGTCGACAGGGAACAGATACGCAGTATTTT.

V and J are TRBV23-1 and TRBJ2-7, with 13 bases identical to TRBD2. TRBV23-1 is an ORF, with its function uncertain. The V and J ends lost 4 bases and 6 bases, in that order; junction bases with no gene match: 9. This CDR3 has 16 amino acids. The CDR3 is CASSRPTSGRAAEQYF. CDR3 coding DNA: TGCGCCAGCAGTCGACCAACTAGCGGGAGGGCCGCCGAGCAGTACTTC.

V and J are TRBV7-6 and TRBJ2-3; 10 nucleotides match TRBD1. V was clipped by 4 bases and J by 4 bases; unmatched bases: 8. This CDR3 spans 16 amino acids. Germline-derived CDR1 and CDR2 are SGHVS and FNYEAQ. CDR3 in amino acids: CASSSSGTGVADTQYF. The CDR3 DNA is TGTGCCAGCAGCTCGTCAGGGACAGGGGTGGCAGATACGCAGTATTTT.

V usage is TRBV18 and J usage is TRBJ2-7, with TRBD1 identical over 7 bases. J lost 6 bases, V lost 3 bases, and 8 bases had no gene match. The V gene's germline CDR1 is KGHSH and CDR2 LQKENI. This CDR3 comprises 14 residues. The DNA for the CDR3 is TGTGCCAGCTCACCTGGACAGGATTCGGGCGAGCAGTACTTC. Encoded protein: CASSPGQDSGEQYF.

This clone has a handful of counts. The chain uses TRBV6-2 or TRBV6-3 and TRBJ2-1, with TRBD2 identical over 9 bases. The V gene end was trimmed by 4 bases and the J gene end by 6 bases; junction bases not matched to a gene: 10. This CDR3 comprises 16 residues. Germline V gives CDR1 MNHEY, CDR2 SVGEGT. CDR3 sequence reads: CASSSNLAGDFNEQFF. In DNA form, the CDR3 reads TGTGCCAGCAGTTCCAACTTAGCGGGAGACTTCAATGAGCAGTTCTTC.

This clone has just one count. The chain recombines TRBV11-2 with TRBJ2-1; D gene uncertain. The CDR3 sequence is 13 residues long. Germline V gene sequence: CDR1 SGHAT, CDR2 FQNNGV. Trimming removed 3 bases from V and 10 bases from J, with 13 bases in between. The CDR3 region has the DNA TGTGCCAGCAGCTTCACCGGGTTTAGCGAGCAGTTCTTC. This translates into CASSFTGFSEQFF.

The chain recombines TRBV28 with TRBJ2-1; 7 bases are a match to TRBD2. This CDR3 is 14 amino acids long. Germline V gene data show CDR1 as MDHEN and CDR2 as SYDVKM. J was trimmed by 5 bases and V by 2 bases; bases with no gene match: 3. CDR3 sequence: CASSLLAAHNEQFF. CDR3 bases: TGTGCCAGCAGTTTACTAGCGGCCCACAATGAGCAGTTCTTC. Full variable domain (remainder filled in from reference TRBV28 and TRBJ2-1): DVKVTQSSRYLVKRTGEKVFLECVQDMDHENMFWYRQDPGLGLRLIYFSYDVKMKEKGDIPEGYSVSREKKERFSLILESASTNQTSMYLCASSLLAAHNEQFFGPGTRLTVL.

The chain has TRBV11-2 and TRBJ2-7; unclear D gene. The CDR3 loop spans 14 amino acids. Germline values: CDR1 SGHAT, CDR2 FQNNGV. Between the trimmed V and J ends, which lost 1 base and 2 bases, there was a span of 9 bases. CDR3 residues: CASSLGLTTYEQYF. CDR3 nucleotides: TGTGCCAGCAGCTTAGGACTGACCACCTACGAGCAGTACTTC.

This chain links TRBV28 with TRBJ1-4; D not resolved. V was pared by 3 bases and J by 8 bases, with 13 bases between. From germline, CDR1 is MDHEN and CDR2 SYDVKM. The CDR3 runs to 14 residues. CDR3 loop: CASSFPSAQEKLFF. CDR3 DNA sequence: TGTGCCAGCAGTTTCCCCTCGGCACAGGAAAAACTGTTTTTT. The entire variable domain, with the rest obtained from reference TRBV28 and TRBJ1-4, is as follows: DVKVTQSSRYLVKRTGEKVFLECVQDMDHENMFWYRQDPGLGLRLIYFSYDVKMKEKGDIPEGYSVSREKKERFSLILESASTNQTSMYLCASSFPSAQEKLFFGSGTQLSVL.

The chain has TRBV7-7 and TRBJ1-1; 8 bases line up with TRBD1. After removal of 3 bases from V and 5 bases from J, the junction contained 5 bases not matched to a gene. Looked up from germline, CDR1 is SSHAT and CDR2 is FNYEAQ (reference sequence). The CDR3 is 14 amino acids. The CDR3 DNA reads as TGTGCCAGCAGCTTGGACAGGGAGGAGACTGAAGCTTTCTTT. Its protein is CASSLDREETEAFF.

This clone was counted a few times. This sequence joins TRBV24-1 and TRBJ2-1; 7 nucleotides agree with TRBD1. Trimming took 4 bases from V and 5 from J; bases not matched to a gene: 10. The CDR3 contains 16 residues. CDR1 KGHDR and CDR2 SFDVKD come from the germline V gene. The CDR3 DNA is TGTGCCACCAGTGACACAGGGGTAATAGACCACAATGAGCAGTTCTTC. Translation: CATSDTGVIDHNEQFF.

Here the CDR3 DNA reads TGCGCCAGCAGCATAGGACAGGGTTTGAACACCGGGGAGCTGTTTTTT. Its translation: CASSIGQGLNTGELFF. The chain carries TRBV5-1 and TRBJ2-2, with 8 bases matching TRBD1. This CDR3 spans 16 amino acids. J lost 1 base, V lost 4 bases, and 6 bases had no gene match. Germline V gene data show CDR1 as SGHRS and CDR2 as YFSETQ.

This chain uses TRBV2 with TRBJ2-3, with D possibly TRBD1 on 5 matching bases. The CDR3 has 14 residues. Germline assignment: CDR1 SNHLY and CDR2 FYNNEI. The V end lost 4 bases, the J end lost 0 bases, and 8 bases lay between the germline ends. The CDR3 nucleotides read TGTGCCAGCAGTGTGACAGCTAGCACAGATACGCAGTATTTT. Encoded protein: CASSVTASTDTQYF.

J is TRBJ2-7 and V is TRBV27; 9 bases match TRBD2. The germline gives CDR1 MNHEY, CDR2 SMNVEV (reference sequence). The CDR3 length is 17 residues. V was pared by 4 bases and J by 4 bases, with 14 bases of the junction left unmatched. The CDR3 reads CASSSGALAGVRYEQYF. CDR3 coding DNA: TGTGCCAGCAGTTCTGGTGCCTTAGCGGGAGTAAGGTACGAGCAGTACTTC.

The chain has TRBV5-1 and TRBJ1-4, with a weak D call TRBD1 (6 bases). The germline CDR1 and CDR2 sequences are SGHRS and YFSETQ. This CDR3 has 16 amino acids. V was clipped by 0 bases and J by 7 bases, with 16 bases between them. In nucleotides, the CDR3 is TGCGCCAGCAGCTTGGGGGGGCGGGCCACACCTGAAAAACTGTTTTTT. Its translation is CASSLGGRATPEKLFF.

CDR3 in amino acids: CASSPGLAGAGELFF. CDR3 bases: TGTGCCAGCAGCCCGGGACTAGCTGGCGCCGGGGAGCTGTTTTTT. The V gene is TRBV4-2, the J gene TRBJ2-2; 9 bases agree with TRBD2. CDR3 size: 15 residues. V lost 4 bases, J lost 6 bases, and 6 bases stayed unmatched. Germline CDR1 reads LGHNA; CDR2 reads YNFKEQ.

The rearrangement joins TRBV30 to TRBJ1-2; D uncertain. Germline V gives CDR1 GTSNPN, CDR2 SVGIG (reference sequence). This CDR3 is built from 13 residues. V was pared by 2 bases and J by 0 bases, with 7 bases between. The CDR3 DNA follows: TGTGCCTGGAGTTACAGTTCTAACTATGGCTACACCTTC. It translates to CAWSYSSNYGYTF.

V gene TRBV13 combines with J gene TRBJ1-4; a possible D gene is TRBD1 (5 bases). The V end lost 5 bases, the J end lost 4 bases, and 5 bases lay between the germline ends. This CDR3 region has 12 residues. The germline CDR1 and CDR2 sequences are PRHDT and FYEKMQ (reference sequence). The CDR3 sequence is CASSRGNEKLFF. CDR3 bases: TGTGCCAGCAGCAGGGGTAATGAAAAACTGTTTTTT.